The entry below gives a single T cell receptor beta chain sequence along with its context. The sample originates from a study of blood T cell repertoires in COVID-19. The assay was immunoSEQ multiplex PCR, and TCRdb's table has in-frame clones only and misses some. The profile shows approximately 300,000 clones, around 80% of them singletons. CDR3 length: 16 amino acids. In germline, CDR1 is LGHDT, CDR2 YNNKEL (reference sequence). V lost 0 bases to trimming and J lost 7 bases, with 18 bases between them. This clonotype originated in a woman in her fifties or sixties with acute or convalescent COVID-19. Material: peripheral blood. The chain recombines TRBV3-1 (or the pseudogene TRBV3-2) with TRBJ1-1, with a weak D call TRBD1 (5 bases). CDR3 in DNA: TGTGCCAGCAGCCAAGATATACCTCGGGGGATGATTGAAGCTTTCTTT. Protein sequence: CASSQDIPRGMIEAFF.